This T cell receptor beta chain is drawn from a study of cytotoxic CD8 clonotypes in ibrutinib-treated CLL. Study-level information: Partial response occurred in some 25 patients and complete response in 2; at median approximately 65 months, about 14 remained remitted and some 12 progressed.

Clones were read by immunoSEQ multiplex PCR, and TCRdb kept only the in-frame ones, dropping some. This table has more than 200,000 clones, about three quarters appearing once. Study-level points and caveats: Once treatment began, public clonotypes, which were uncommon, contracted or stayed stable. Patients showed higher baseline clonality than age-matched healthy donors, and it tracked circulating CD8+ T-cell counts. Ibrutinib response saw clonality rise, and progression saw it return toward baseline.

This clone was seen once. No antigen is known for it. CDR1 MNHNS and CDR2 SASEGT come from the germline V gene. The length of the CDR3 is 12 residues. V was clipped by 5 bases and J by 5 bases, with 8 bases between them. Sequencing was performed on PBMCs, taken after 12 months of ibrutinib treatment. The J gene is TRBJ2-3, the V gene TRBV6-1, with D possibly matching TRBD2 (5 bases). This TCR came from a human donor with chronic lymphocytic leukemia. The CDR3 region is CASSREGDTQYF. The CDR3 DNA reads as TGTGCCAGCAGTCGAGAGGGAGATACGCAGTATTTT.